This section outlines one T cell receptor (beta chain) sequence together with its context. Its antigen is undetermined. An input of about 0.45 to 1 ug of RNA was subjected to reverse transcription using random hexamers. One entry per CDR3 protein, called by TCRdb with MiXCR from the immunoSEQ multiplex PCR reads. The table has 200,000 to 250,000 distinct CDR3 sequences, 95% seen once. The sample is drawn from a study of CD8 T cells in Susac syndrome. Whole-study findings and limits: The study recognized that the number of individuals in its TCR sequencing and HLA analysis was relatively small.

CD8+ and CD4+ T cells from blood underwent TCR beta sequencing, which was carried out in a high-throughput format. Those who served as multiple sclerosis controls were treatment-naive patients with stable or active relapsing-remitting disease. V dropped 5 bases and J dropped 7; count of bases not matched to a gene: 13. Germline V lookup: CDR1 SEHNR, CDR2 FQNEAQ (reference sequence). The CDR3 covers 17 residues. Sequencing was performed on CD4+ T cells from PBMCs. The chain uses TRBV7-9 and TRBJ2-7; 14 nucleotides match TRBD2. The sequence was obtained from a human donor with multiple sclerosis. CDR3 residues: CASSPRPGLAGVGEQYF. Written as DNA, the CDR3 is TGTGCCAGCAGCCCCAGACCGGGACTAGCGGGAGTTGGGGAGCAGTACTTC.